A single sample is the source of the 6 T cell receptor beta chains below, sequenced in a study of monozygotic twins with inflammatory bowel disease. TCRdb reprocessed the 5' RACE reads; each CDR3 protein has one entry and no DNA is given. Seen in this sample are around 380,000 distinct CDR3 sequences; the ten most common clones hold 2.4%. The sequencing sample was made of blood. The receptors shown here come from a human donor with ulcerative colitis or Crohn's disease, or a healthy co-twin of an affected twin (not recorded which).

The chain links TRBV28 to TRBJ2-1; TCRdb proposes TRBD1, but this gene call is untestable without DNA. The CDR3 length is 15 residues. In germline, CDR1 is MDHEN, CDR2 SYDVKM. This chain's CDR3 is CASSLWYRGDNEQFF.

CDR3 loop: CASSGRGASEKLFF. The chain carries TRBV10-2 and TRBJ1-4; without DNA, the TCRdb call of TRBD1 cannot be checked. Germline V gives CDR1 WSHSY, CDR2 SAAADI. The CDR3 runs to 14 residues.

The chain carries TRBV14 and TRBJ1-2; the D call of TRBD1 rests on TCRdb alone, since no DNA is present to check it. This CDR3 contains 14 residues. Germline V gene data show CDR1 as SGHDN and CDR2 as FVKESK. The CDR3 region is CASSPPGPIDGYTF.

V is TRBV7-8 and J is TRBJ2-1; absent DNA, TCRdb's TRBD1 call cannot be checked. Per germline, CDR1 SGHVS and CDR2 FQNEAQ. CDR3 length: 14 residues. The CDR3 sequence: CASSFGQGTHEQFF.

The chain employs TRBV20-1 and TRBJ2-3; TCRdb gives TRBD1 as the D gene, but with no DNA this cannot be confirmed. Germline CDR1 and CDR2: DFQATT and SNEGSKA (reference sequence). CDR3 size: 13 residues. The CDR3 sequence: CSARTGATDTQYF.

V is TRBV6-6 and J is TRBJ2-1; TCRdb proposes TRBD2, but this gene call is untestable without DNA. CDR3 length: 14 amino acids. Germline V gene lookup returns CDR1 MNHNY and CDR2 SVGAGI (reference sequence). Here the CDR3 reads CASKLTSGYNEQFF.